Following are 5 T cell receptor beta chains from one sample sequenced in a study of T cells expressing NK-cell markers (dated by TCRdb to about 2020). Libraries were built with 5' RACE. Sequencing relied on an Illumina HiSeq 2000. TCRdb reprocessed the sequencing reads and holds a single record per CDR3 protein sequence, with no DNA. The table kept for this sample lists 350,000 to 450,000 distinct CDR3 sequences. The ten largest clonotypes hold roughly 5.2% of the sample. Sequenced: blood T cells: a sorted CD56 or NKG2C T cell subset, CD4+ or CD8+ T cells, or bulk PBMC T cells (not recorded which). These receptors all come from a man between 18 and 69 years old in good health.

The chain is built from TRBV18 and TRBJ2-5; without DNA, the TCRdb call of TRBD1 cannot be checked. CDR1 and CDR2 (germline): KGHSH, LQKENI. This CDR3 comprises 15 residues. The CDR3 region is CASSPDWGGQETQYF.

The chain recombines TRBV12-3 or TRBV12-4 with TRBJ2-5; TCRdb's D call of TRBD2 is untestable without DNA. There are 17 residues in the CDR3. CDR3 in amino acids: CASSLTYWASSGETQYF.

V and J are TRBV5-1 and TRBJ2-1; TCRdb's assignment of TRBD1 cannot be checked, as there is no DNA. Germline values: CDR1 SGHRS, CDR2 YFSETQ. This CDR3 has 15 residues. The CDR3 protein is CASRLAGGLENEQFF.

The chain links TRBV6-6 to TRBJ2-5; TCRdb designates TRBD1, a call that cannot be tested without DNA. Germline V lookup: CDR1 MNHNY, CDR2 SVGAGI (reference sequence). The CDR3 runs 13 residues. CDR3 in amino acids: CASRGQGWETQYF.

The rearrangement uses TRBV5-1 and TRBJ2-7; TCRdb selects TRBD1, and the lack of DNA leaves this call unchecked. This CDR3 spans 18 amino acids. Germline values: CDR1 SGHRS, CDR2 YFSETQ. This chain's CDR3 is CASGRGTGGVSGNYEQYF.